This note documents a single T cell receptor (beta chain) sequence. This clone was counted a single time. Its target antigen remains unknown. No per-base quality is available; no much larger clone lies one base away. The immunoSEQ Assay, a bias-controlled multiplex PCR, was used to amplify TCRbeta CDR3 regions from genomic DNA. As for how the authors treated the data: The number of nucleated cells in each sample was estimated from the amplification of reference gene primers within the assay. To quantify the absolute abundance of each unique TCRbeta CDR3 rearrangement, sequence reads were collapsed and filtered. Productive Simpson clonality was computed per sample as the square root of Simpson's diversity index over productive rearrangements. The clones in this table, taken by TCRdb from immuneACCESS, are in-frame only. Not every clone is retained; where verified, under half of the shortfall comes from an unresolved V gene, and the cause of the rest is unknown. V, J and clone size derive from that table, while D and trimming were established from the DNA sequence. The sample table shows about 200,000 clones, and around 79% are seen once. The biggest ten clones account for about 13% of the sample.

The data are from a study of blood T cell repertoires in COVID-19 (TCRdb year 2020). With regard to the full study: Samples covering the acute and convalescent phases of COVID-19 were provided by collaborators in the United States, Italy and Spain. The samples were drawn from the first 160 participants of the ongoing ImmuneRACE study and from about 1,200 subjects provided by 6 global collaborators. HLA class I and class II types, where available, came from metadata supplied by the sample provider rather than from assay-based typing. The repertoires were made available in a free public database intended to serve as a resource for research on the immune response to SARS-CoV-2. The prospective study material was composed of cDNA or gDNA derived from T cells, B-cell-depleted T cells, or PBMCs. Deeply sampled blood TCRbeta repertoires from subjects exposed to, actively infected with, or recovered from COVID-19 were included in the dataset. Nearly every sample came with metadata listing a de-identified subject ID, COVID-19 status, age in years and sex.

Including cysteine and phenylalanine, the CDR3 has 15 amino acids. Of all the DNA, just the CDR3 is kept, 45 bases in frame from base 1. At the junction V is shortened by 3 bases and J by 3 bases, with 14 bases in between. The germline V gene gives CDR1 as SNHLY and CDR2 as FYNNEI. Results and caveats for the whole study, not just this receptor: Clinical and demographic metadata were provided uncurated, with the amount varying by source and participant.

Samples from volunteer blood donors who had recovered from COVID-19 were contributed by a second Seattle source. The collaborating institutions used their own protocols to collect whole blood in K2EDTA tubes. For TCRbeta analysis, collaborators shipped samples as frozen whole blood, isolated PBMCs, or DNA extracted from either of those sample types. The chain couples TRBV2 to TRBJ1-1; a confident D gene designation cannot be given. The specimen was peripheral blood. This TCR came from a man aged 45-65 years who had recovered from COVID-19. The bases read TGTGCCAGCAGTGATGATCGGGGTGCGGACACTGAAGCTTTCTTT. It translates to CASSDDRGADTEAFF.